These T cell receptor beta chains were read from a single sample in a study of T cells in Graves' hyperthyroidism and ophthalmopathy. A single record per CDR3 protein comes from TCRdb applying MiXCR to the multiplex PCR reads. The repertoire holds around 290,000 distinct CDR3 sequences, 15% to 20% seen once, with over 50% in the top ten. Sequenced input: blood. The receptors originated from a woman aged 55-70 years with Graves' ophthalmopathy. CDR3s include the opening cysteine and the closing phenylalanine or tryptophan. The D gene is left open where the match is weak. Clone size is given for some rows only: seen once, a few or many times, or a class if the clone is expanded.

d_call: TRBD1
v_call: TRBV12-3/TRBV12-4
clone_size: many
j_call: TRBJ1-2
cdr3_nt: TGTGCCAGCAGTGTCACAGGGGTTGGTGGCTACACCTTC
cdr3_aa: CASSVTGVGGYTF

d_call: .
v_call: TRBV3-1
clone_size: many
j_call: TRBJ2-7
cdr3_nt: TGTGCCAGCAGCGACATCTCCGGGACACTTCCCCCCGAGCAGTACTTC
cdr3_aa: CASSDISGTLPPEQYF

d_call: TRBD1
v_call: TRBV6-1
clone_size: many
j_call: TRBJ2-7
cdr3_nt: TGTGCCAGCAGACCCCTTTCGGGACAGGGATCCTACGAGCAGTACTTC
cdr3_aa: CASRPLSGQGSYEQYF

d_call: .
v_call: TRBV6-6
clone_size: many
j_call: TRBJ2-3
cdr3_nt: TGTGCCAGCAGTTACTCGACGAAGAGAGGGGCAGATACGCAGTATTTT
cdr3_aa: CASSYSTKRGADTQYF

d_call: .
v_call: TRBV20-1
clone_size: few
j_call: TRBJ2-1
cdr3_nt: TGCAGTGCTAGACATCTAGCTATATACAATGAGCAGTTCTTC
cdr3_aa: CSARHLAIYNEQFF

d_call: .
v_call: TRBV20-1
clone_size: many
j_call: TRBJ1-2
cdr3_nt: TGCAGTGCTAGAGATCGAAGGGGTGTAAACTATGGCTACACCTTC
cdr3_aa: CSARDRRGVNYGYTF

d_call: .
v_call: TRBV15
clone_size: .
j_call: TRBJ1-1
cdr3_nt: TGTGCCACCAGCAGAGATCAAAGGGCCGGCACTGAAGCTTTCTTT
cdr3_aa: CATSRDQRAGTEAFF

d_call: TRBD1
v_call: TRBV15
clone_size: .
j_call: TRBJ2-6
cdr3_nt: TGTGCCACCAGCAGCCTAGACAGGGGATCTGGGGCCAACGTCCTGACTTTC
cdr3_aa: CATSSLDRGSGANVLTF

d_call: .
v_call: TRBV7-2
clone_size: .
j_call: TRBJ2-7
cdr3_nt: TGTGCCAGCAGCTTGATTTCCTACGAGCAGTGCTTC
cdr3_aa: CASSLISYEQCF

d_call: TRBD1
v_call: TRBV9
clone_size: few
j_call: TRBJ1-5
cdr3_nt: TGTGCCAGCAGCCCCCAAGGGACAGGTGATCAGCCCCAGCATTTT
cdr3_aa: CASSPQGTGDQPQHF

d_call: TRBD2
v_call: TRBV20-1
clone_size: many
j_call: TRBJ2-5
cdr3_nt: TGCAGTGTCCCAGGACTAGCGCGAGAGACCCAGTACTTC
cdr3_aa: CSVPGLARETQYF

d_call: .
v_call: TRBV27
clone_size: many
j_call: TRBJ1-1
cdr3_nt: TGTGCCAGCAGTTCCAACTTCCAAGGATCTCGTGAAGCTTTCTTT
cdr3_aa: CASSSNFQGSREAFF

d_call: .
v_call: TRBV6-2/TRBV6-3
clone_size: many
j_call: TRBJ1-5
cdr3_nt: TGTGCCAGCAGTTTTCCTCAGCCCCAGCATTTT
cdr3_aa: CASSFPQPQHF

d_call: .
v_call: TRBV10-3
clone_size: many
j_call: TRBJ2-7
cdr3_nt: TGTGCCATCAGTGAGTCGAGAGGGGGCGAGCAGTACTTC
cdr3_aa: CAISESRGGEQYF

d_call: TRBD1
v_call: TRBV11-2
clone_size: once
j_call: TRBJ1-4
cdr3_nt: TGTGCCAGCAGCTTGCTGAGTCAAGGGGGCGGGAATGAAAAACTGTTTTTT
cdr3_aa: CASSLLSQGGGNEKLFF

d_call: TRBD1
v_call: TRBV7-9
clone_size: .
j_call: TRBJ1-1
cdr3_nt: TGTGCCAGCAGCTTAGGGGACAGGGGCGAAGAAGCTTTCTTT
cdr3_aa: CASSLGDRGEEAFF

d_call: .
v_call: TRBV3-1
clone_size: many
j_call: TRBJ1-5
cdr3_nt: TGTGCCAGCAGCCAGAGTCCACAGGGTGATCAGCCCCAGCATTTT
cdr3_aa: CASSQSPQGDQPQHF

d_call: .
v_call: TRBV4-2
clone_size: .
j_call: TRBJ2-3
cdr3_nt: TGTGCCAGCAGCCCTACAGCGATTTTGGATACGCAGTATTTT
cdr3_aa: CASSPTAILDTQYF